The present TCR beta chain was sequenced within a study of blood T cell repertoires in COVID-19. Study background: Sources were T cells, B-cell-depleted T cells, or PBMCs; the material itself was cDNA or gDNA.

This clone showed up just a few times. The same CDR3 also results from other DNA sequences found in this sample. The J segment lost 5 bases and the V segment lost 6 bases, leaving 5 bases of the junction unmatched. This CDR3 is built from 15 residues. CDR1 and CDR2 (germline): MNHEY, SVGAGI. The table came from immunoSEQ multiplex PCR; TCRdb's copy has only in-frame clones and leaves some out. The table shows about 46,000 clones, with around 83% occurring only once. The TCR sequence derives from a man older than 75 with active COVID-19. This chain links TRBV6-5 with TRBJ2-1; 12 bases line up with TRBD2. Sequenced sample: peripheral blood. The CDR3 here is CASRGLAGGDNEQFF. The DNA of the CDR3 is TGTGCCAGCAGGGGTCTAGCGGGAGGGGACAATGAGCAGTTCTTC.